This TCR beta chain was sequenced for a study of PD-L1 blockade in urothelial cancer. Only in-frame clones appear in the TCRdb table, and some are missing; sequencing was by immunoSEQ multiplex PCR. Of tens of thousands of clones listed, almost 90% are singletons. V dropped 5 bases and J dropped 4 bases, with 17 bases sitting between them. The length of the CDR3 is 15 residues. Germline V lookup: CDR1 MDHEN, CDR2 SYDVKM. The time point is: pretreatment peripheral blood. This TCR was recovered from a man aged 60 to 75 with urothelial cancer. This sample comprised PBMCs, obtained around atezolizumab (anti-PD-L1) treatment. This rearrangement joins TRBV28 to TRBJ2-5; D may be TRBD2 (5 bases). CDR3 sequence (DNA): TGTGCCAGCAGTCCGCGCCGAGGGCTAGCAGAGACCCAGTACTTC. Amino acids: CASSPRRGLAETQYF.